A selection of T cell receptor beta chains follows, all from one sample in a study of radiotherapy plus CTLA-4 blockade in lung cancer. Sequenced by immunoSEQ multiplex PCR; TCRdb stores in-frame clones only, minus some. The sample shows over 100,000 clones, about 80% of them seen only once. This material consisted of peripheral blood, taken from a patient treated with radiotherapy plus ipilimumab. Source of these receptors: a human donor with non-small cell lung cancer that progressed on radiotherapy plus ipilimumab. Some clones in this sample may be carry-over from other donors' samples. Each CDR3 is given without its conserved first and last residue.

J gene | CDR3 length | V gene | CDR3 protein
TRBJ1-6 | 10 | TRBV27 | ASSFWGSPLH
TRBJ2-6 | 16 | TRBV5-4 | ASSEGGPNFSGANVLT
TRBJ2-1 | 19 | TRBV4-2 | ASSQAIGGLAGGRAYNEQF
TRBJ1-3 | 13 | TRBV6-5 | ASTRDRVGGNTIY
TRBJ1-5 | 13 | TRBV10-3 | AISDGQGGNQPQH
TRBJ1-2 | 14 | TRBV7-2 | ASSSLQGSVLDGYT
TRBJ2-1 | 16 | TRBV15 | ATSRVSGISLSYNEQF
TRBJ1-1 | 10 | TRBV4-2 | ASSQEGSEAF
TRBJ2-7 | 14 | TRBV5-1 | ASSLYGEVPLSEQY
TRBJ2-3 | 9 | TRBV20-1 | SAISTDTQY
TRBJ1-2 | 10 | TRBV5-4 | ASSFFETTVT
TRBJ2-5 | 13 | TRBV19 | ASSTGTSGQETQY
TRBJ1-1 | 14 | TRBV4-3 | ASSQDPGHMNTEAF
TRBJ2-7 | 13 | TRBV7-2 | ASSRFDRGPYEQY
TRBJ1-1 | 10 | TRBV29-1 | SVDQGGTEAF
TRBJ1-1 | 10 | TRBV11-1 | ASRSRNTEAF
TRBJ1-6 | 10 | TRBV7-9 | ASSAPFSALH
TRBJ1-1 | 15 | TRBV7-8 | ASSLAQRVLWNTEAF
TRBJ2-1 | 13 | TRBV27 | ASSFGGSSYNEQF
TRBJ1-2 | 11 | TRBV7-9 | ASSLTTGRLGT
TRBJ1-2 | 11 | TRBV2 | ASSGDRGYGYT
TRBJ2-7 | 13 | TRBV6-5 | ASSTYSGGAGEQY
TRBJ2-5 | 13 | TRBV5-4 | ASSPGGAEGETQY
- | 14 | TRBV28 | ASSSTTGRGSYEQY
TRBJ2-5 | 11 | TRBV4-2 | ASSQGRVETQY
TRBJ2-1 | 11 | TRBV11-3 | ARCEGEKNEQF
TRBJ2-6 | 15 | TRBV18 | ASSPTTGIVGANVLT
TRBJ2-7 | 14 | TRBV4-3 | ASSQETPVPDYEQY
TRBJ2-5 | 11 | TRBV5-6 | ASRSTGQETQY
TRBJ2-1 | 13 | TRBV19 | ASSTRGGGYNEQF
TRBJ2-7 | 14 | TRBV5-1 | ASSPYTGVETYEQY
TRBJ2-1 | 11 | TRBV6-6 | ASSYTLYNEQF
TRBJ2-7 | 13 | TRBV7-2 | ASSTNGQISYEQY
TRBJ1-2 | 9 | TRBV20-1 | SARVVYGYT
TRBJ1-2 | 11 | TRBV7-9 | ASRGQGANGYT
TRBJ2-2 | 15 | TRBV28 | ASSSPGSGAHTGELF
TRBJ2-3 | 14 | TRBV6-5 | ASSYSGTSIVDTQY
TRBJ2-2 | 14 | TRBV11-2 | ASSPSGTVNTGELF
- | 11 | TRBV30 | AWIAKGSYEQY
TRBJ2-5 | 12 | TRBV4-2 | ASSQEGGEETQY
TRBJ2-1 | 14 | TRBV5-1 | ASSWGPGQGENEQF